The source of this T cell receptor beta chain is a study of cytomegalovirus exposure and HLA in healthy donors. General study points: Equally common other TCR beta chains were less clonally expanded than HLA-associated ones, a later analysis found. Earlier results showed most TCR beta V segments being productive about 87% or about 30% of the time. Across all donors, roughly uniform sequencing depth was an assumption of the presence/absence analyses.

On this clone: No antigen is known for it.

A multiplex PCR was run with 60 Vbeta primers and 13 Jbeta primers. Clones were sequenced by immunoSEQ multiplex PCR, and TCRdb holds only the in-frame ones, with some missing. The sample has 170,000 or so clones, roughly 81% seen once. Sequencing used PBMCs. The TCR comes from a girl under 18 in good health and CMV-seropositive.

CDR3 DNA sequence: TGTGCCAGCTCACCAGCAGCTAGGACAGGGAGGACTGAAGCTTTCTTT. This gives the protein CASSPAARTGRTEAFF. The gene calls are TRBV18 and TRBJ1-1, with 8 bases identical to TRBD1. There are 16 residues in the CDR3. Germline assignment: CDR1 KGHSH and CDR2 LQKENI. Losses at the gene ends were 2 bases for V and 5 bases for J; bases not matched to a gene: 10.